This TCR beta chain was retrieved from a study of preoperative IRX-2 immunotherapy in early breast cancer. This clone appeared once. Produced via immunoSEQ multiplex PCR; TCRdb's table is partial and in-frame only. The table lists tens of thousands of clones, approximately 89% of them singletons, with 1.6% in the top ten. V shed 1 base and J shed 10 bases, with 11 bases lying between them. The germline gives CDR1 LNHDA, CDR2 SQIVND (reference sequence). This CDR3 contains 14 residues. Regarding treatment: preoperative locoregional IRX-2 cytokine immunotherapy. This chain uses TRBV19 with TRBJ1-6, with D hard to call. The source was tumor tissue, collected after IRX-2 immunotherapy. This TCR was sampled from a human donor with breast cancer. CDR3 nucleotides: TGTGCCAGTAGTATAGGGTCCTCGGGGTCACCCCTCCACTTT. As protein: CASSIGSSGSPLHF. Full variable domain (outside the CDR3, taken from reference TRBV19 and TRBJ1-6): DGGITQSPKYLFRKEGQNVTLSCEQNLNHDAMYWYRQDPGQGLRLIYYSQIVNDFQKGDIAEGYSVSREKKESFPLTVTSAQKNPTAFYLCASSIGSSGSPLHFGNGTRLTVT.